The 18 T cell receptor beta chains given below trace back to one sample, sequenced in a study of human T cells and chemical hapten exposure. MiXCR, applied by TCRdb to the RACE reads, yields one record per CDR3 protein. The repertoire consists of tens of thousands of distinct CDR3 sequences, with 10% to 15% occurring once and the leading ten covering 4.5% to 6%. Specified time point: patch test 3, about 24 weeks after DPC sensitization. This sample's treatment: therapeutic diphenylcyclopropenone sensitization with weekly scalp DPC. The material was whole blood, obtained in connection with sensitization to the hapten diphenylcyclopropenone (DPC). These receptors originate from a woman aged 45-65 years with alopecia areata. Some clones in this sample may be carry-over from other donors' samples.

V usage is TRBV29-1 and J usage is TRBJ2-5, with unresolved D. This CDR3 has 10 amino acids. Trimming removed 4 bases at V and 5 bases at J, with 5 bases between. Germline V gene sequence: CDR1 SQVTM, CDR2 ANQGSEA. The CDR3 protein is CSVAFETQYF. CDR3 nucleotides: TGCAGCGTTGCGTTCGAGACCCAGTACTTC.

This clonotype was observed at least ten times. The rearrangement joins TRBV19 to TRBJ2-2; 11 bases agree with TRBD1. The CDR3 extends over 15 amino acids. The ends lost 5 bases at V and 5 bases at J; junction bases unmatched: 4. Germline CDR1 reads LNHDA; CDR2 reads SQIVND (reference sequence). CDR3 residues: CASSGQGARTGELFF. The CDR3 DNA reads TGTGCCAGTAGTGGACAGGGGGCACGGACCGGGGAGCTGTTTTTT.

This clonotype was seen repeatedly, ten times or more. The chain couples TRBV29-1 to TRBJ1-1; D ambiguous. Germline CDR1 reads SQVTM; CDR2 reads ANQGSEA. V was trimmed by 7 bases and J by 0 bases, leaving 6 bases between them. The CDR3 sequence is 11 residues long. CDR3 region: CSGFMNTEAFF. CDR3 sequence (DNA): TGCAGCGGTTTCATGAACACTGAAGCTTTCTTT.

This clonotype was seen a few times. CDR3 sequence (DNA): TGCGCCAGCAGTGACCTCGCCGGGACTAGCCTCGCAGATACGCAGTATTTT. It is translated as CASSDLAGTSLADTQYF. The chain carries TRBV10-2 and TRBJ2-3; 9 nucleotides match TRBD2. V shed 3 bases, J shed 4 bases, and the junction held 11 bases outside the gene matches. CDR1 WSHSY and CDR2 SAAADI come from the germline V gene. This CDR3 contains 17 residues.

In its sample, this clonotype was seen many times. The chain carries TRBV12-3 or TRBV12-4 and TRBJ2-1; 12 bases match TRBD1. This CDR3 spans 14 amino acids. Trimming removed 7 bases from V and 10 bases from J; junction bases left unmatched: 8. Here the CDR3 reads CASKTGTGGYEQFF. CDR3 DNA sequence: TGTGCCAGCAAAACCGGGACAGGGGGCTACGAGCAGTTCTTC.

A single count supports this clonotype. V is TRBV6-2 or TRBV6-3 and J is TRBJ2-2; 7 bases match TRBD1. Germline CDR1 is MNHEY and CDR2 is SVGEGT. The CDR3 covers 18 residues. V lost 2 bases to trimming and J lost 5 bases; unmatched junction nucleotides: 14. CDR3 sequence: CASSYNLQTGPVTGELFF. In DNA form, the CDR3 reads TGTGCCAGCAGTTACAATTTGCAGACAGGGCCTGTGACCGGGGAGCTGTTTTTT.

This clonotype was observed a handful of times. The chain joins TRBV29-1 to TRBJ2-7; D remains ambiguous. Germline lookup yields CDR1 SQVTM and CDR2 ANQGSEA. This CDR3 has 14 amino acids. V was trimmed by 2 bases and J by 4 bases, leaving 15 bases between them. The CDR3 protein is CSVELVGQAYEQYF. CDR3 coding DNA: TGCAGCGTTGAATTAGTCGGGCAGGCGTACGAGCAGTACTTC.

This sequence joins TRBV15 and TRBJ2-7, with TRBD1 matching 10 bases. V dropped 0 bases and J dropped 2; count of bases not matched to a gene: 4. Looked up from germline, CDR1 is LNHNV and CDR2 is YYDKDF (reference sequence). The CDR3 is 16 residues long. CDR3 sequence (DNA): TGTGCCACCAGCAGAGATGGGGACAGGGGAGCCTACGAGCAGTACTTC. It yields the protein CATSRDGDRGAYEQYF.

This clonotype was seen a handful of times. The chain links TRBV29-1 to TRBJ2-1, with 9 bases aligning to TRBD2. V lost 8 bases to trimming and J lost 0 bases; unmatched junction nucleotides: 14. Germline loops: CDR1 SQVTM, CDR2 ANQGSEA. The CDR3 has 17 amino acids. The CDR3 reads CSSVLAGLRSSYNEQFF. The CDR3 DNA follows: TGCAGCTCTGTGCTAGCGGGATTAAGGAGCTCCTACAATGAGCAGTTCTTC.

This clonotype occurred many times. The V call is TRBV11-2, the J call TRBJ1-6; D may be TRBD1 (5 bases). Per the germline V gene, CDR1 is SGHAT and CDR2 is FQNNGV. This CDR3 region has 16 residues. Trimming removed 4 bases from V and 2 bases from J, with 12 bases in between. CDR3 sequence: CASSSFLQAYNSPLHF. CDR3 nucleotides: TGTGCCAGCAGCTCCTTTTTACAGGCCTATAATTCACCCCTCCACTTT.

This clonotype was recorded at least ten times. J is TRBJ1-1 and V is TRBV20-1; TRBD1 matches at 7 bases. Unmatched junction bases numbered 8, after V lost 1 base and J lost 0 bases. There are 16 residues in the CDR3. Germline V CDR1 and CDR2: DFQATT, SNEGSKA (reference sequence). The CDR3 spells CSARVPGGALNTEAFF. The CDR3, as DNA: TGCAGTGCTAGAGTGCCAGGGGGAGCTTTGAACACTGAAGCTTTCTTT.

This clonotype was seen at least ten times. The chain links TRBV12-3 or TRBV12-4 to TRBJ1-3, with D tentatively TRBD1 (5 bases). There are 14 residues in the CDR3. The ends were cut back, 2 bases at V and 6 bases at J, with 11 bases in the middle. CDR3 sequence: CASSLSRVENTIYF. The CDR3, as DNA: TGTGCCAGCAGTTTAAGCAGGGTGGAAAACACCATATATTTT.

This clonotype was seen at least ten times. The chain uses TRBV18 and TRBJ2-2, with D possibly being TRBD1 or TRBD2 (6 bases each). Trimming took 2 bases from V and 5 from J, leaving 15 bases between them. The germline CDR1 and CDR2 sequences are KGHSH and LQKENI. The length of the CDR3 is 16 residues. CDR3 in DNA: TGTGCCAGCTCACCAACGGGGGCCCGCCGGACCGGGGAGCTGTTTTTT. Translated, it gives CASSPTGARRTGELFF.

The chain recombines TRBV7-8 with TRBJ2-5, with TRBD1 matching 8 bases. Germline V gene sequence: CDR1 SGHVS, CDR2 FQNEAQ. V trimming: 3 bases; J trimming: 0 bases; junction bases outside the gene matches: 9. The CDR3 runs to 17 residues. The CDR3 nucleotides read TGTGCCAGCAGCTTCGGCCAGGGGGCCCGGTACCAAGAGACCCAGTACTTC. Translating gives CASSFGQGARYQETQYF. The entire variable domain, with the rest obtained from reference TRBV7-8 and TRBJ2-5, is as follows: GAGVSQSPRYKVAKRGQDVALRCDPISGHVSLFWYQQALGQGPEFLTYFQNEAQLDKSGLPSDRFFAERPEGSVSTLKIQRTQQEDSAVYLCASSFGQGARYQETQYFGPGTRLLVL.

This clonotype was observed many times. CDR3 sequence: CASSQDVQRVREKLFF. CDR3 coding DNA: TGTGCCAGCAGCCAAGATGTTCAGAGGGTGCGGGAAAAACTGTTTTTT. The rearrangement joins TRBV3-1 to TRBJ1-4; D remains ambiguous. The CDR3 is 16 residues long. Trimming took 0 bases from V and 8 from J, leaving 16 bases between them. Per the germline V gene, CDR1 is LGHDT and CDR2 is YNNKEL (reference sequence). Full variable domain (missing parts from reference TRBV3-1 and TRBJ1-4): DTAVSQTPKYLVTQMGNDKSIKCEQNLGHDTMYWYKQDSKKFLKIMFSYNNKELIINETVPNRFSPKSPDKAHLNLHINSLELGDSAVYFCASSQDVQRVREKLFFGSGTQLSVL.

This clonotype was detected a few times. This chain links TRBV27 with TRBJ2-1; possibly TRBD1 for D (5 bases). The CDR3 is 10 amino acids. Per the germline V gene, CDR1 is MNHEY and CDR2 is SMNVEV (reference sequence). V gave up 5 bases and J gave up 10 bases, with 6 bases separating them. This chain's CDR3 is CASSDREQFF. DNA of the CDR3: TGTGCCAGCAGTGACAGAGAGCAGTTCTTC.

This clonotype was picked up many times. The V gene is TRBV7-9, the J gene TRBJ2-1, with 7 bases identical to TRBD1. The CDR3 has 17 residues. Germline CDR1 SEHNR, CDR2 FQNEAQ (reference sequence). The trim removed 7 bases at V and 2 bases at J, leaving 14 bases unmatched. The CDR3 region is CASTNPGGQQTYNEQFF. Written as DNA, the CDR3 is TGTGCCAGCACCAACCCTGGGGGACAGCAGACCTACAATGAGCAGTTCTTC.

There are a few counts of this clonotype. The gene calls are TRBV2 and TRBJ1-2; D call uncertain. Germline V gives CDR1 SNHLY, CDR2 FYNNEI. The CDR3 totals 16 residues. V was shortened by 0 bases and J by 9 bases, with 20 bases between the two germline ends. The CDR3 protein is CASSEALHGEWRSYTF. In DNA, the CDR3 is TGTGCCAGCAGTGAAGCGCTTCACGGGGAGTGGAGAAGCTACACCTTC.